This T cell receptor beta chain was obtained from a study of regulatory T cells in long-lasting Graves disease. The overall study: Those with persistent Graves' disease had received antithyroid drugs for over 5 years with positive TSH receptor antibodies.

Arm-PCR with iRepertoire HTBI primers amplified the CDR3 regions for these TCR beta libraries. Via MiXCR, TCRdb re-called the multiplex PCR reads, giving one row per CDR3 protein. The sample lists under 500,000 distinct CDR3 sequences, about a fifth occurring once. This clonotype has a count of ten or more. The V and J ends lost 3 bases and 0 bases respectively, with 2 bases between them. The V gene's germline CDR1 is SGHTA and CDR2 FQGNSA. This CDR3 spans 13 amino acids. Time point noted: persistent/refractory GD, antithyroid drugs over 5 years with positive TRAb. RNA from PBMCs was the source of the TCR library. The collection involved drawing approximately 9 milliliters of peripheral blood into EDTA tubes.

This chain uses TRBV7-2 with TRBJ2-2, with no clear D. This sample comprised peripheral blood mononuclear cells (PBMCs), obtained when the disease was refractory, from a patient treated with antithyroid drugs. The receptor was isolated from a female donor with Graves disease. The CDR3 region is CASSFTNTGELFF. CDR3 DNA sequence: TGTGCCAGCAGCTTTACGAACACCGGGGAGCTGTTTTTT.